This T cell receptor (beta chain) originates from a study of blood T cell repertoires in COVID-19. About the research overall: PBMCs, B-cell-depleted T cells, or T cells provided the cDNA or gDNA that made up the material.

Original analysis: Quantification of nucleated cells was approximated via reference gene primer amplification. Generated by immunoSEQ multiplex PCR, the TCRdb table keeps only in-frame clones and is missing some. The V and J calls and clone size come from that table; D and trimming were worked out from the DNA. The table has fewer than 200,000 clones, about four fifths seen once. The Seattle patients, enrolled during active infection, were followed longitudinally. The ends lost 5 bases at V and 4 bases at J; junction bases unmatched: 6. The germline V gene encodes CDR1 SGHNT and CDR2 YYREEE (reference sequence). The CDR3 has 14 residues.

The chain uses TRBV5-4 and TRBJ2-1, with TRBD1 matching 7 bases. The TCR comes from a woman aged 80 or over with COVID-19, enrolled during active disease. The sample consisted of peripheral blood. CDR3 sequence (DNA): TGTGCCAGCAGTCCGGGACAGACATACAATGAGCAGTTCTTC. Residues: CASSPGQTYNEQFF.